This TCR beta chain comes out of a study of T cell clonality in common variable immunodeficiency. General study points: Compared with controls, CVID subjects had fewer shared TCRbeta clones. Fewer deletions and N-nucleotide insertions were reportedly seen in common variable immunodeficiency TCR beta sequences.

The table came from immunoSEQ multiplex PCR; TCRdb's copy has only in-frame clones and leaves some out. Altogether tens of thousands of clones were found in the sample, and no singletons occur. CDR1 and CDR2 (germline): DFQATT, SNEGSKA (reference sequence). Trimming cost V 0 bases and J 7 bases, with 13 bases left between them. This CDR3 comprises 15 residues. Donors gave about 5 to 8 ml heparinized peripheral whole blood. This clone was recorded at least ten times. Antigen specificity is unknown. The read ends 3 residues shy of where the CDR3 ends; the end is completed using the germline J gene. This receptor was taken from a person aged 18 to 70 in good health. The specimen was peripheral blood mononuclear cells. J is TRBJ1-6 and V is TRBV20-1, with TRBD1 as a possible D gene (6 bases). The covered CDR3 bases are TGCAGTGCTAGAGATCCCGGACAGCGGAATTCACCC. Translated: CSARDPGQRNSP. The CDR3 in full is CSARDPGQRNSPLHF.